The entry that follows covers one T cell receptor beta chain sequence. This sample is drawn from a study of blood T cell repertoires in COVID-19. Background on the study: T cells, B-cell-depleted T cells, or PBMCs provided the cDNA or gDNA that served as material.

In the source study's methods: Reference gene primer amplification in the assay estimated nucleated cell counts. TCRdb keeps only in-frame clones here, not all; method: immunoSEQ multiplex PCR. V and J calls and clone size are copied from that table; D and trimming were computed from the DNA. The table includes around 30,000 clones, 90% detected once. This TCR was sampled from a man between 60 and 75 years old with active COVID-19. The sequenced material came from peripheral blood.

The CDR3 coding sequence is TGTGCCAGCATTTCGGGATCCTATGGCTACACCTTC. This translates into CASISGSYGYTF. This chain connects TRBV28 to TRBJ1-2; the D is unclear. Trimming took 7 bases from V and 4 from J, leaving 10 bases between them. Germline V gene lookup returns CDR1 MDHEN and CDR2 SYDVKM. This CDR3 region has 12 residues.